The 29 T cell receptor beta chains given below trace back to one sample, sequenced in a study of blood T cell repertoires in COVID-19. Generated by immunoSEQ multiplex PCR, the TCRdb table keeps only in-frame clones and is missing some. Counted here are 120,000 to 150,000 clones, 65% to 90% occurring once; the ten biggest clones make up 2.5% to 3%. Sequencing was performed on peripheral blood. The receptors shown here come from a man aged 45-65 years with acute or convalescent COVID-19.

V gene TRBV20-1 combines with J gene TRBJ2-5; no clear D gene. Germline CDR1 and CDR2: DFQATT and SNEGSKA (reference sequence). V shed 6 bases and J shed 2 bases, with 4 bases lying between them. The CDR3 spans 10 residues. The DNA for the CDR3 is TGCAGTGCCTTACAAGAGACCCAGTACTTC. This translates into CSALQETQYF.

The chain couples TRBV18 to TRBJ1-5; the match to TRBD1 covers 9 bases. Germline CDR1 is KGHSH and CDR2 is LQKENI. V lost 2 bases and J lost 1; bases outside the gene matches: 3. The CDR3 is 16 amino acids. CDR3 coding DNA: TGTGCCAGCTCACCAAGGGACAGGGCGAGCAATCAGCCCCAGCATTTT. Translation gives CASSPRDRASNQPQHF.

This clone has just a few counts. V usage is TRBV5-4 and J usage is TRBJ2-5; 7 nucleotides agree with TRBD1. The V gene's germline CDR1 is SGHNT and CDR2 YYREEE (reference sequence). Trimming cost V 5 bases and J 5 bases; bases outside gene matches: 12. CDR3 size: 15 residues. The CDR3 DNA reads as TGTGCCAGCAGTTCCGGACAGGAAGGAAGGGAGACCCAGTACTTC. Protein sequence: CASSSGQEGRETQYF.

The J gene is TRBJ1-2, the V gene TRBV6-6; TRBD1 might be the D (6 bases). The CDR3 has 14 amino acids. V lost 3 bases to trimming and J lost 1 base, with 9 bases between them. Germline V CDR1 and CDR2: MNHNY, SVGAGI (reference sequence). CDR3 sequence reads: CASSYPQGNYGYTF. In nucleotides, the CDR3 is TGTGCCAGCAGTTATCCACAGGGTAACTATGGCTACACCTTC.

This chain uses TRBV30 with TRBJ2-3, with a tentative D call TRBD2 (6 bases). The CDR3 is made up of 15 amino acids. CDR1 is GTSNPN, CDR2 SVGIG, per germline (reference sequence). V was pared by 0 bases and J by 0 bases, with 10 bases between. CDR3 residues: CAWSVAAGSTDTQYF. CDR3 DNA sequence: TGTGCCTGGAGTGTAGCGGCGGGAAGCACAGATACGCAGTATTTT.

The chain combines TRBV2 with TRBJ2-2; maybe TRBD2 (7 bases). CDR3 length: 14 amino acids. Per germline, CDR1 SNHLY and CDR2 FYNNEI. The V end lost 5 bases, the J end lost 6 bases, and 13 bases lay between the germline ends. The CDR3 coding sequence is TGTGCCAGCAGTCGTGGCGGGGGCGCCGGGGAGCTGTTTTTT. This sequence encodes CASSRGGGAGELFF.

CDR3 nucleotides: TGTGCCAGCAGTGAAGCGCCAAGAAACAGGTTTTTCGGCTACACCTTC. It specifies CASSEAPRNRFFGYTF. This sequence joins TRBV2 and TRBJ1-2; TRBD1 might be the D (5 bases). CDR3 size: 16 residues. Germline CDR1 SNHLY, CDR2 FYNNEI. Between the trimmed V and J ends, which lost 0 bases and 8 bases, there was a span of 19 bases.

This clone was counted a single time. J is TRBJ2-3 and V is TRBV19; D might be TRBD1 (5 bases). The V end lost 10 bases, the J end lost 4 bases, and 24 bases lay between the germline ends. The CDR3 extends over 16 amino acids. Germline V lookup: CDR1 LNHDA, CDR2 SQIVND (reference sequence). CDR3 in amino acids: CATQSQGRRGPDTQYF. CDR3 DNA sequence: TGTGCCACCCAATCCCAGGGCAGAAGGGGTCCAGATACGCAGTATTTT.

The V gene is TRBV6-5, the J gene TRBJ2-5, with 8 positions matching TRBD2. With V trimmed by 8 bases and J by 5 bases, 7 bases remained unmatched. The CDR3 has 13 residues. In germline, CDR1 is MNHEY, CDR2 SVGAGI. This chain's CDR3 is CASSGGGGETQYF. CDR3 bases: TGTGCCAGCTCTGGCGGCGGGGGGGAGACCCAGTACTTC.

The sample holds one count of this clone. The rearrangement links TRBV13 to TRBJ2-7; D call uncertain. Trimming removed 3 bases at V and 2 bases at J, with 11 bases between. Germline V gives CDR1 PRHDT, CDR2 FYEKMQ (reference sequence). The CDR3 has 14 amino acids. The CDR3: CASSFSPRAYEQYF. The DNA of the CDR3 is TGTGCCAGCAGCTTTTCTCCGAGAGCCTACGAGCAGTACTTC.

V usage is TRBV5-1 and J usage is TRBJ2-5, with TRBD2 matching 12 bases. Germline CDR1 and CDR2: SGHRS and YFSETQ. J was trimmed by 4 bases and V by 0 bases; bases with no gene match: 7. The CDR3 loop spans 17 amino acids. CDR3 coding DNA: TGCGCCAGCAGCTTGGGGGAAAGGACTAGCGGGATAGAGACCCAGTACTTC. It encodes CASSLGERTSGIETQYF.

The DNA for the CDR3 is TGTGCCAGCAGCGTAGCGGGACAGCTTGAAGAGACCCAGTACTTC. This sequence encodes CASSVAGQLEETQYF. This chain uses TRBV9 with TRBJ2-5, with 7 bases that match TRBD1. The V segment lost 0 bases and the J segment 3 bases; nucleotides outside the gene matches: 5. CDR1 and CDR2 (germline): SGDLS, YYNGEE. CDR3 length equals 15 residues.

The chain recombines TRBV4-2 with TRBJ1-6; D is perhaps TRBD1 (6 bases). The V and J ends lost 3 bases and 0 bases respectively, with 12 bases between them. Germline V gives CDR1 LGHNA, CDR2 YNFKEQ. This CDR3 has 17 amino acids. CDR3 sequence reads: CASSQRQGSSYNSPLHF. The CDR3 nucleotides are TGTGCCAGCAGCCAGCGGCAGGGGAGCTCCTATAATTCACCCCTCCACTTT.

The chain combines TRBV28 with TRBJ1-4; 10 bases are a match to TRBD1. Germline V gives CDR1 MDHEN, CDR2 SYDVKM. CDR3 size: 14 residues. J was trimmed by 13 bases and V by 6 bases; bases with no gene match: 11. The CDR3 loop is CASSGDRGQFVLFF. Here the CDR3 DNA reads TGTGCCAGCAGCGGCGACAGGGGGCAATTCGTACTGTTTTTT.

This clone was detected only a few times. The chain couples TRBV19 to TRBJ2-7, with a tentative D call TRBD1 (5 bases). The V end lost 6 bases, the J end lost 4 bases, and 16 bases lay between the germline ends. Looked up from germline, CDR1 is LNHDA and CDR2 is SQIVND (reference sequence). The CDR3 consists of 14 residues. The CDR3 reads CASRFGQGPYEQYF. The CDR3 DNA reads as TGTGCCAGTAGATTCGGGCAGGGCCCTTACGAGCAGTACTTC.

This clone appeared a single time. The genes are TRBV5-1 and TRBJ2-2; TRBD1 might be the D (5 bases). Per germline, CDR1 SGHRS and CDR2 YFSETQ. The CDR3 runs to 13 residues. Between the trimmed V and J ends, which lost 7 bases and 2 bases, there was a span of 9 bases. CDR3 nucleotide sequence: TGCGCCAGCGGTCAGGGTAACACCGGGGAGCTGTTTTTT. Encoded protein: CASGQGNTGELFF.

The chain joins TRBV4-2 to TRBJ2-7; 7 nucleotides line up with TRBD2. CDR3 size: 17 residues. V shed 3 bases and J 3 bases; nucleotides not matched to a gene: 14. Germline V gene sequence: CDR1 LGHNA, CDR2 YNFKEQ. The CDR3 region is CASSHRGLAEEVYEQYF. In DNA, the CDR3 is TGTGCCAGCAGCCACAGAGGGCTAGCGGAAGAGGTCTACGAGCAGTACTTC.

The chain carries TRBV5-1 and TRBJ2-1, with TRBD2 identical over 8 bases. The trim removed 6 bases at V and 4 bases at J, leaving 9 bases unmatched. CDR1 and CDR2 (germline): SGHRS, YFSETQ. The CDR3 has 15 amino acids. Here the CDR3 reads CASNPSGGLYNEQFF. The CDR3 DNA follows: TGCGCCAGCAACCCCAGCGGGGGATTATACAATGAGCAGTTCTTC.

This clone came up once. V and J are TRBV5-5 and TRBJ1-3; no firm D call. Looked up from germline, CDR1 is SGHKS and CDR2 is YYEKEE (reference sequence). Trimming removed 4 bases at V and 0 bases at J, with 14 bases between. The CDR3 spans 16 residues. The CDR3 DNA sequence: TGTGCCAGCAGCCCGATGAGTTCCGGCTCTGGAAACACCATATATTTT. Translating gives CASSPMSSGSGNTIYF.

In its sample, this clone was seen a few times. The rearrangement uses TRBV6-6 and TRBJ2-3; TRBD2 matches at 7 bases. Losses at the gene ends were 2 bases for V and 0 bases for J; bases not matched to a gene: 2. CDR1 is MNHNY and CDR2 is SVGAGI in the germline V gene (reference sequence). The CDR3 is 15 amino acids. The CDR3 DNA sequence: TGTGCCAGCAGTTACCGGGGAGGGAGCACAGATACGCAGTATTTT. Protein: CASSYRGGSTDTQYF.

The chain is built from TRBV9 and TRBJ2-1; weak D call: TRBD1 (6 bases). Germline V lookup: CDR1 SGDLS, CDR2 YYNGEE. This CDR3 has 11 amino acids. Trimming pared 5 bases from V and 9 bases from J, leaving 9 bases between. The CDR3 sequence is CASSTGFEQFF. Here the CDR3 DNA reads TGTGCCAGCAGTACAGGGTTTGAGCAGTTCTTC.

The CDR3 DNA follows: TGTGCCAGCAGCTTAGAAGCCCGGCAGGTCTATGGCTACACCTTC. It translates to CASSLEARQVYGYTF. V and J are TRBV11-1 and TRBJ1-2; D is uncertain. This CDR3 has 15 amino acids. CDR1 and CDR2 (germline): SGHAT, FQDESV (reference sequence). V was clipped by 1 base and J by 4 bases, with 13 bases between them.

The rearrangement links TRBV24-1 to TRBJ2-3; TRBD2 aligns across 7 bases. The trim removed 2 bases at V and 3 bases at J, leaving 10 bases unmatched. The CDR3 contains 17 residues. In germline, CDR1 is KGHDR, CDR2 SFDVKD. The CDR3 is CATSDSRTGGGTDTQYF. For the CDR3, the DNA is TGTGCCACCAGTGATTCCCGAACGGGAGGAGGAACAGATACGCAGTATTTT.

The genes are TRBV18 and TRBJ1-2, with TRBD1 identical over 7 bases. The CDR3 runs 18 residues. V lost 5 bases, J lost 4 bases, and 19 bases stayed unmatched. CDR1 and CDR2 from the germline V gene are KGHSH and LQKENI. The CDR3 nucleotides read TGTGCCAGCTCAAAAAGTGGGGGAACCAATGACAGGGCCTATGGCTACACCTTC. This codes for CASSKSGGTNDRAYGYTF.

The chain joins TRBV5-1 to TRBJ2-3, with 7 bases matching TRBD2. The V and J ends lost 4 bases and 4 bases, in that order; junction bases with no gene match: 3. This CDR3 is built from 13 residues. Germline V gene data show CDR1 as SGHRS and CDR2 as YFSETQ. The DNA of the CDR3 is TGCGCCAGCAGCCTCGGGGGGTCAGATACGCAGTATTTT. Amino acid sequence: CASSLGGSDTQYF. The full variable domain, in which reference TRBV5-1 and TRBJ2-3 provide the parts outside the CDR3, is KAGVTQTPRYLIKTRGQQVTLSCSPISGHRSVSWYQQTPGQGLQFLFEYFSETQRNKGNFPGRFSGRQFSNSRSEMNVSTLELGDSALYLCASSLGGSDTQYFGPGTRLTVL.

This chain links TRBV5-1 with TRBJ1-4; D may be TRBD1 (6 bases). The V end lost 5 bases, the J end lost 4 bases, and 12 bases lay between the germline ends. Germline CDR1 SGHRS, CDR2 YFSETQ. The CDR3 spans 14 residues. CDR3 nucleotide sequence: TGCGCCAGCAGAGACAGGTCGGGTAATGAAAAACTGTTTTTT. Translating it yields CASRDRSGNEKLFF.

This sequence joins TRBV2 and TRBJ1-1; 8 nucleotides line up with TRBD1. The germline CDR1 and CDR2 sequences are SNHLY and FYNNEI. After removal of 5 bases from V and 1 base from J, the junction contained 6 bases not matched to a gene. This CDR3 is 15 amino acids long. CDR3 sequence: CASSPRTGRNTEAFF. The DNA of the CDR3 is TGTGCCAGCAGTCCCCGGACAGGGCGGAACACTGAAGCTTTCTTT. The variable domain in full, completed from reference TRBV2 and TRBJ1-1, reads EPEVTQTPSHQVTQMGQEVILRCVPISNHLYFYWYRQILGQKVEFLVSFYNNEISEKSEIFDDQFSVERPDGSNFTLKIRSTKLEDSAMYFCASSPRTGRNTEAFFGQGTRLTVV.

The rearrangement links TRBV27 to TRBJ2-3, with 12 bases aligning to TRBD1. V lost 1 base and J lost 3; bases outside the gene matches: 2. Germline assignment: CDR1 MNHEY and CDR2 SMNVEV (reference sequence). CDR3 size: 16 residues. The CDR3 region is CASSLLGQGATDTQYF. CDR3 bases: TGTGCCAGCAGTTTATTGGGACAGGGGGCAACAGATACGCAGTATTTT.

This clone was seen only once. This chain connects TRBV11-2 to TRBJ2-5, with TRBD2 identical over 13 bases. The CDR3 consists of 17 residues. The junction had 8 bases not matched to a gene; V was cut back by 3 bases and J by 4 bases. Germline V gene data show CDR1 as SGHAT and CDR2 as FQNNGV. CDR3 bases: TGTGCCAGCAGCTTGGTAGGACTAGCGGGAGCTAGAGAGACCCAGTACTTC. Protein product: CASSLVGLAGARETQYF.